The 10 T cell receptor beta chains below were found in one sample sequenced in a study of identical twins. From the 5' RACE reads, TCRdb called clonotypes with MiXCR, one entry per CDR3 protein. The top ten hold 8% to 9.5% of the sample, which has about 390,000 distinct CDR3 sequences, roughly 9% seen once. Specimen: naive T cells sorted from blood. These receptors were obtained from a woman aged 50 to 60 in good health.

This chain uses TRBV7-9 with TRBJ2-3; D unresolved. The CDR3 totals 15 residues. V was trimmed by 1 base and J by 4 bases, leaving 12 bases between them. CDR1 is SEHNR, CDR2 FQNEAQ, per germline (reference sequence). CDR3 sequence: CASSLDPRPADTQYF. The DNA of the CDR3 is TGTGCCAGCAGCTTAGATCCCCGCCCGGCAGATACGCAGTATTTT.

This clonotype was seen a handful of times. V and J are TRBV29-1 and TRBJ1-2; unclear D gene. Trimming left V 3 bases short and J 8 bases short, with 10 bases between. Per germline, CDR1 SQVTM and CDR2 ANQGSEA. The length of the CDR3 is 11 residues. CDR3 DNA: TGCAGCGTTGAGCTTCTAAAAGGCTACACCTTC. As protein: CSVELLKGYTF.

This clonotype was seen repeatedly, ten times or more. The rearrangement links TRBV12-3 or TRBV12-4 to TRBJ2-3, with TRBD1 matching over 10 bases. The CDR3 is 15 residues long. Trimming at V came to 6 bases and at J to 5 bases, leaving 8 bases not matched to a gene. CDR3 coding DNA: TGTGCCAGCAGACCTACGGGACAGGGGAGAGATACGCAGTATTTT. Translation: CASRPTGQGRDTQYF.

The rearrangement joins TRBV20-1 to TRBJ2-2; 10 positions agree with TRBD2. Germline V gives CDR1 DFQATT, CDR2 SNEGSKA (reference sequence). The CDR3 has 14 amino acids. Trimming at V came to 5 bases and at J to 4 bases, leaving 4 bases not matched to a gene. The CDR3 sequence is CSAAGTSATGELFF. DNA of the CDR3: TGCAGTGCTGCCGGGACTAGCGCCACCGGGGAGCTGTTTTTT.

The V call is TRBV12-3 or TRBV12-4, the J call TRBJ2-1; tentative D call: TRBD2 (5 bases). The CDR3 runs 12 residues. V was pared by 2 bases and J by 12 bases, with 11 bases between. CDR3 bases: TGTGCCAGCAGTTTATCCGGGATGCGGCAGTTCTTC. Amino acids: CASSLSGMRQFF.

This clonotype occurred many times. The chain has TRBV5-1 and TRBJ2-1; 7 nucleotides line up with TRBD2. CDR1 and CDR2 from the germline V gene are SGHRS and YFSETQ. CDR3 length equals 16 residues. After removal of 0 bases from V and 1 base from J, the junction contained 4 bases not matched to a gene. The chain's CDR3 is CASSLGSSGSYNEQFF. The CDR3 coding sequence is TGCGCCAGCAGCTTGGGGTCTAGCGGTTCCTACAATGAGCAGTTCTTC.

Ten or more counts support this clonotype. This chain uses TRBV6-5 with TRBJ2-1; no firm D call. The CDR3 is 11 residues long. Germline CDR1 and CDR2: MNHEY and SVGAGI. V was clipped by 2 bases and J by 7 bases, with 3 bases between them. The CDR3 bases are TGTGCCAGCAGTTACGGAAATGAGCAGTTCTTC. Its translation: CASSYGNEQFF.

This clonotype was found a few times. This chain joins TRBV5-1 and TRBJ2-5, with D possibly being TRBD2 (5 bases). This CDR3 has 16 amino acids. Germline V CDR1 and CDR2: SGHRS, YFSETQ. Trimming stripped 2 bases from V and 5 bases from J, with 19 bases between. CDR3 sequence reads: CASSLIGIGSRETQYF. CDR3 DNA: TGCGCCAGCAGCTTAATCGGGATCGGTTCGAGGGAGACCCAGTACTTC.

This clonotype has more than one count but fewer than ten. V and J are TRBV13 and TRBJ2-2, with D possibly being TRBD1 (6 bases). The CDR3 covers 15 residues. V was pared by 5 bases and J by 1 base, with 11 bases between. Germline V CDR1 and CDR2: PRHDT, FYEKMQ (reference sequence). CDR3 loop: CASSRTALNTGELFF. CDR3 sequence (DNA): TGTGCCAGCAGCAGGACAGCTTTGAACACCGGGGAGCTGTTTTTT. The full variable domain, in which reference TRBV13 and TRBJ2-2 provide the parts outside the CDR3, is AAGVIQSPRHLIKEKRETATLKCYPIPRHDTVYWYQQGPGQDPQFLISFYEKMQSDKGSIPDRFSAQQFSDYHSELNMSSLELGDSALYFCASSRTALNTGELFFGEGSRLTVL.

For the CDR3, the DNA is TGTGCCATCAGCCGGGACAGGGAAAACACTGAAGCTTTCTTT. Its translation is CAISRDRENTEAFF. The genes are TRBV10-3 and TRBJ1-1; TRBD1 matches 9 bases. The CDR3 has 14 residues. Unmatched junction bases numbered 4, after V lost 6 bases and J lost 2 bases. The germline V gene has CDR1 ENHRY and CDR2 SYGVKD.